Here is one TCR beta chain with its context. The antigen is not known. A quantity of roughly 0.5 to 1 ug RNA underwent reverse transcription using random hexamers. Amplification of TCR beta CDR3 was carried out by immunoSEQ multiplex PCR, which covered 54 Vbeta and 13 Jbeta segments. TCRdb passed the immunoSEQ multiplex PCR reads through MiXCR, listing each CDR3 protein once. The sample holds 160,000 or so distinct CDR3 sequences, roughly 95% seen once. The CDR3 sequence is 12 residues long. Germline V gene data show CDR1 as SQVTM and CDR2 as ANQGSEA. V was clipped by 3 bases and J by 5 bases, with 10 bases between them. The data derive from a study of CD8 T cells in Susac syndrome. Overall study findings and caveats: The study recognized that its TCR sequencing and HLA analysis covered a relatively small number of individuals.

Sequencing of TCR beta was carried out in blood CD8+ and CD4+ T cells. This chain links TRBV29-1 with TRBJ1-2; D is perhaps TRBD1 (6 bases). The sequencing input was CD4+ T cells from PBMCs. The sequence came from a human donor in good health. The CDR3 DNA is TGCAGCGTTGAGGACAGCGAATATGGCTACACCTTC. This encodes CSVEDSEYGYTF.